This TCR beta chain was observed in a study of blood T cell repertoires in COVID-19. Across the study: COVID-19 samples collected from the United States, Italy and Spain covered acute and convalescent phases. T cells, B-cell-depleted T cells, or PBMCs supplied cDNA or gDNA.

Authors' processing steps: Reference gene primers were amplified, and this amplification served to estimate nucleated cell counts. Using immunoSEQ multiplex PCR, the repertoire was profiled, and TCRdb retains in-frame clones only, with some absent. That table gives V, J and clone size, and the DNA gave D and trimming. The data show 110,000 to 150,000 clones, around 87% seen once. Germline V gene data show CDR1 as SGHVS and CDR2 as FNYEAQ. J was trimmed by 5 bases and V by 2 bases; bases with no gene match: 5. This CDR3 comprises 15 residues. This clonotype was obtained from a human donor in a cohort sampled during active COVID-19. The sample comprised peripheral blood. V gene TRBV7-6 combines with J gene TRBJ2-5; 10 bases are shared with TRBD1. As DNA, the CDR3 is TGTGCCAGCAGCTTATCGACAGGGGGCATGGAGACCCAGTACTTC. Translated, it gives CASSLSTGGMETQYF.